Reported below is one T cell receptor beta chain. This CDR3 has 15 residues. V was shortened by 2 bases and J by 9 bases, with 18 bases between the two germline ends. CDR1 and CDR2 from the germline V gene are SGHDT and YYEEEE. The entry originates in a study of blood T cells in healthy people across ages. Primers used in a second PCR of about 6 to 11 cycles were a sample-barcoded 5' primer and a J-beta primer mix. MiXCR was run by TCRdb on the 5' RACE reads, yielding one entry per CDR3 protein. The sample carries approximately 770,000 distinct CDR3 sequences, 58% recorded once. The receptor was derived from a man aged 30 to 39 in good health. V usage is TRBV5-6 and J usage is TRBJ2-1; D is perhaps TRBD1 or TRBD2 (5 bases each). The sequenced sample consisted of blood. The CDR3 loop is CASSLRLGVDSEQFF. The CDR3 DNA follows: TGTGCCAGCAGCTTACGACTGGGGGTTGATAGTGAGCAGTTCTTC.